Listed here are 4 T cell receptor beta chains from one sample, sequenced in a study of PD-1 blockade in mismatch repair-deficient tumors. Clones were read by immunoSEQ multiplex PCR, and TCRdb kept only the in-frame ones, dropping some. Altogether tens of thousands of clones are present, more than 70% being singletons, with the ten largest covering more than 11%. The sequencing here drew on peripheral blood, taken 52 weeks after starting pembrolizumab. The receptors here all came from an adult with mismatch repair-deficient cancer.

The chain has TRBV6-6 and TRBJ2-3; D is undetermined. V was shortened by 2 bases and J by 4 bases, with 7 bases between the two germline ends. The CDR3 contains 13 residues. Germline values: CDR1 MNHNY, CDR2 SVGAGI (reference sequence). As DNA, the CDR3 is TGTGCCAGCAGTTACAGGCCGGCAGATACGCAGTATTTT. It yields the protein CASSYRPADTQYF.

The sample holds one count of this clone. This chain connects TRBV6-5 to TRBJ1-2; 9 nucleotides agree with TRBD1. This CDR3 has 11 amino acids. The J segment lost 9 bases and the V segment lost 5 bases, leaving 1 base of the junction unmatched. The germline V gene encodes CDR1 MNHEY and CDR2 SVGAGI. The CDR3 DNA is TGTGCCAGCAGTGGACAGGGGAGCTACACCTTC. Translating gives CASSGQGSYTF.

This rearrangement joins TRBV4-1 to TRBJ2-5; 9 nucleotides line up with TRBD2. Germline V lookup: CDR1 MGHRA, CDR2 YSYEKL. The V segment lost 6 bases and the J segment 5 bases; nucleotides outside the gene matches: 10. This CDR3 region has 15 residues. The CDR3 coding sequence is TGCGCCAGCAGGTCCTTAGCGGGAGAGGCGGAGACCCAGTACTTC. Translating it yields CASRSLAGEAETQYF.

The table lists this clone with a few counts. V usage is TRBV7-2 and J usage is TRBJ2-6, with no clear D. The germline V gene has CDR1 SGHTA and CDR2 FQGNSA. V dropped 4 bases and J dropped 13 bases, with 8 bases sitting between them. CDR3 length: 11 residues. The CDR3: CASSYARVLTF. CDR3 bases: TGTGCCAGCAGCTACGCCAGGGTCCTGACTTTC.